Following are 5 T cell receptor beta chains from one sample sequenced in a study of T cell changes during pregnancy in multiple sclerosis. TCRdb's copy holds only in-frame clones and misses some; the assay was immunoSEQ multiplex PCR. Of tens of thousands of clones listed, about 92% are singletons. The sample here was CD8+ T cells from peripheral blood mononuclear cells, taken in the second trimester of pregnancy. These receptors all stem from a female donor with multiple sclerosis, enrolled in a pregnancy study.

J is TRBJ1-1 and V is TRBV5-4, with 7 bases fitting TRBD1. The trim removed 4 bases at V and 6 bases at J, leaving 6 bases unmatched. The CDR3 has 13 residues. Germline assignment: CDR1 SGHNT and CDR2 YYREEE (reference sequence). CDR3 region: CASSPDRWAEAFF. The CDR3 coding sequence is TGTGCCAGCAGCCCGGACAGGTGGGCTGAAGCTTTCTTT.

J is TRBJ1-5 and V is TRBV28; possible D gene TRBD1, 6 bases. CDR3 size: 18 residues. The germline V gene encodes CDR1 MDHEN and CDR2 SYDVKM. V lost 3 bases to trimming and J lost 5 bases, with 23 bases between them. The CDR3: CASSFGPDSGIIDQPQHF. In nucleotides, the CDR3 is TGTGCCAGCAGTTTTGGCCCGGACAGTGGGATTATCGATCAGCCCCAGCATTTT.

V gene TRBV2 combines with J gene TRBJ1-6, with a possible D match to TRBD1 (5 bases). The CDR3 spans 14 residues. Germline V gene data show CDR1 as SNHLY and CDR2 as FYNNEI. Between the trimmed V and J ends, which lost 8 bases and 1 base, there was a span of 9 bases. The CDR3 coding sequence is TGTGCCAGCTCCGCAGGGTCCTATAATTCACCCCTCCACTTT. Encoded protein: CASSAGSYNSPLHF. Combining the CDR3 with reference TRBV2 and TRBJ1-6 gives the whole variable domain EPEVTQTPSHQVTQMGQEVILRCVPISNHLYFYWYRQILGQKVEFLVSFYNNEISEKSEIFDDQFSVERPDGSNFTLKIRSTKLEDSAMYFCASSAGSYNSPLHFGNGTRLTVT.

This chain connects TRBV5-4 to TRBJ1-1, with a weak D call TRBD1 (6 bases). CDR3 size: 15 residues. In germline, CDR1 is SGHNT, CDR2 YYREEE (reference sequence). V was cut by 0 bases and J by 1 base, with 10 bases left in between. CDR3 sequence: CASSLEHRENTEAFF. The DNA of the CDR3 is TGTGCCAGCAGCTTGGAGCACAGGGAGAACACTGAAGCTTTCTTT.

This clone turned up a few times. The rearrangement links TRBV4-1 to TRBJ1-1; D remains unclear. This CDR3 spans 11 amino acids. Germline CDR1 and CDR2: MGHRA and YSYEKL. Deletions cut 5 bases from V and 4 bases from J, with 5 bases between. The CDR3 DNA follows: TGCGCCAGCAGCGATAGCACTGAAGCTTTCTTT. This encodes CASSDSTEAFF.